One sample yielded the 27 T cell receptor beta chains listed below, sequenced in a study of cytomegalovirus exposure and HLA in healthy donors. In the PCR, 60 Vbeta and 13 Jbeta primers were used. Libraries were prepared by immunoSEQ multiplex PCR; TCRdb keeps only in-frame clonotypes and omits some of them. The sample includes 150,000 to 200,000 clones, 70% to 80% of them seen just once. Material for sequencing was PBMCs. The receptors originated from a woman aged 40 to 49 in good health and CMV-seronegative.

This clone appeared a few times. The CDR3 spells CASSLGLAADTQYF. CDR3 coding DNA: TGTGCCAGCAGTCTCGGACTAGCAGCAGATACGCAGTATTTT. V is TRBV7-2 and J is TRBJ2-3; 8 bases match TRBD2. The CDR3 loop spans 14 amino acids. The germline V gene encodes CDR1 SGHTA and CDR2 FQGNSA. The J segment lost 4 bases and the V segment lost 6 bases, leaving 6 bases of the junction unmatched.

The V gene is TRBV27, the J gene TRBJ2-7; 10 nucleotides align to TRBD2. Germline CDR1 is MNHEY and CDR2 is SMNVEV (reference sequence). The CDR3 consists of 14 residues. Losses at the gene ends were 5 bases for V and 4 bases for J; bases not matched to a gene: 5. CDR3 sequence: CASSTGTSVYEQYF. The CDR3 region has the DNA TGTGCCAGCAGTACGGGGACTAGCGTATACGAGCAGTACTTC.

The chain employs TRBV7-6 and TRBJ2-5, with TRBD2 matching 9 bases. Germline V CDR1 and CDR2: SGHVS, FNYEAQ. The CDR3 is made up of 17 amino acids. Unmatched junction bases numbered 10, after V lost 1 base and J lost 4 bases. In nucleotides, the CDR3 is TGTGCCAGCAGCTTAGGGGCCAGCGGGAGGATAGGAGAGACCCAGTACTTC. This gives the protein CASSLGASGRIGETQYF.

V gene TRBV28 combines with J gene TRBJ1-6, with TRBD1 as a possible D gene (5 bases). CDR3 length: 17 residues. CDR1 and CDR2 from the germline V gene are MDHEN and SYDVKM. V lost 3 bases to trimming and J lost 6 bases, with 18 bases between them. The CDR3: CASSFLRGSESNSPLHF. The CDR3 bases are TGTGCCAGCAGTTTTTTGCGGGGGTCCGAGAGTAATTCACCCCTCCACTTT.

The chain recombines TRBV19 with TRBJ1-1, with 7 bases matching TRBD1. V lost 6 bases to trimming and J lost 7 bases; unmatched junction nucleotides: 14. Germline V gene data show CDR1 as LNHDA and CDR2 as SQIVND (reference sequence). The length of the CDR3 is 15 residues. The CDR3 is CASRVKPRDSYEAFF. The CDR3 region has the DNA TGTGCCAGTAGGGTTAAACCTCGGGACAGCTATGAAGCTTTCTTT.

CDR3 in DNA: TGTGCCAGCAGCTTATCCCAGGGGGCGGCTGGCTACACCTTC. It is translated as CASSLSQGAAGYTF. The V gene is TRBV7-2, the J gene TRBJ1-2, with 8 bases matching TRBD1. CDR3 length: 14 amino acids. V lost 2 bases to trimming and J lost 7 bases; unmatched junction nucleotides: 6. The germline gives CDR1 SGHTA, CDR2 FQGNSA.

The rearrangement joins TRBV10-1 to TRBJ2-3, with D possibly being TRBD1 (6 bases). V dropped 6 bases and J dropped 6 bases, with 13 bases sitting between them. CDR1 is WNHNN, CDR2 SYGVQD, per germline (reference sequence). The CDR3 loop spans 13 amino acids. The CDR3 DNA is TGCGCCAGCAGGGACAGCCTGTGGGATACGCAGTATTTT. It codes for CASRDSLWDTQYF.

The chain is built from TRBV5-6 and TRBJ2-1; the match to TRBD2 covers 8 bases. This CDR3 has 14 residues. Germline values: CDR1 SGHDT, CDR2 YYEEEE. Trimming cost V 0 bases and J 6 bases; bases outside gene matches: 2. CDR3 in amino acids: CASSLASGSNEQFF. CDR3 nucleotides: TGTGCCAGCAGCTTGGCAAGCGGGAGCAATGAGCAGTTCTTC.

The gene calls are TRBV4-3 and TRBJ2-4, with D maybe TRBD2 (5 bases). CDR1 and CDR2 from the germline V gene are LGHNA and YSLEER. Deletions cut 1 base from V and 1 base from J, with 11 bases between. There are 16 residues in the CDR3. CDR3 nucleotide sequence: TGCGCCAGCAGCCAAGGCCTACGAGGGGCCAAAAACATTCAGTACTTC. Translated: CASSQGLRGAKNIQYF.

This chain links TRBV5-1 with TRBJ2-7, with 9 bases that match TRBD1. CDR1 and CDR2 from the germline V gene are SGHRS and YFSETQ. Trimming removed 3 bases from V and 3 bases from J; junction bases left unmatched: 10. The CDR3 sequence is 16 residues long. CDR3 region: CASSWGPGTGLYEQYF. The DNA of the CDR3 is TGCGCCAGCAGCTGGGGGCCCGGGACAGGGCTCTACGAGCAGTACTTC.

The chain employs TRBV19 and TRBJ2-2, with a tentative D call TRBD1 (6 bases). Between the trimmed V and J ends, which lost 5 bases and 2 bases, there was a span of 21 bases. CDR1 and CDR2 from the germline V gene are LNHDA and SQIVND (reference sequence). The CDR3 has 18 amino acids. In DNA form, the CDR3 reads TGTGCCAGTAGTCCGGGCAGGGGTTCCCGAAGAAACACCGGGGAGCTGTTTTTT. This gives the protein CASSPGRGSRRNTGELFF.

This chain connects TRBV6-6 to TRBJ2-5, with 10 bases matching TRBD1. The tail of the sequence fits TRBJ2-7 better, so the J call may be wrong. The CDR3 totals 15 residues. From germline, CDR1 is MNHNY and CDR2 SVGAGI (reference sequence). Here the CDR3 reads CASSYQDRGAYEQYF. The CDR3 DNA follows: TGTGCCAGCAGTTACCAGGACAGGGGGGCCTACGAGCAGTACTTC.

The CDR3 sequence: CASTSIFQGVRTQYF. In DNA form, the CDR3 reads TGTGCCAGTACTAGTATATTCCAGGGGGTAAGGACGCAGTATTTT. The chain employs TRBV19 and TRBJ2-3; 7 bases line up with TRBD1. J lost 9 bases, V lost 7 bases, and 16 bases had no gene match. CDR3 length: 15 residues. The germline gives CDR1 LNHDA, CDR2 SQIVND (reference sequence).

The rearrangement joins TRBV7-6 to TRBJ1-5; 9 bases are a match to TRBD1. Germline-derived CDR1 and CDR2 are SGHVS and FNYEAQ. The CDR3 runs 18 residues. The J segment lost 5 bases and the V segment lost 0 bases, leaving 11 bases of the junction unmatched. The CDR3 region has the DNA TGTGCCAGCAGCTTAGCTATGGGACAGGGAGCGCGGGATCAGCCCCAGCATTTT. It encodes CASSLAMGQGARDQPQHF.

V is TRBV9 and J is TRBJ2-1, with D perhaps TRBD1 (6 bases). The length of the CDR3 is 16 residues. Trimming cost V 3 bases and J 1 base, with 14 bases left between them. Germline V gene sequence: CDR1 SGDLS, CDR2 YYNGEE. In DNA form, the CDR3 reads TGTGCCAGCAGCGCCCTGGGGGCCGGGTCCTACAATGAGCAGTTCTTC. The encoded protein is CASSALGAGSYNEQFF.

The V and J genes are TRBV27 and TRBJ2-7; tentatively, D is TRBD1 (5 bases). From germline, CDR1 is MNHEY and CDR2 SMNVEV (reference sequence). V dropped 3 bases and J dropped 4 bases, with 10 bases sitting between them. This CDR3 is 13 amino acids long. The CDR3 coding sequence is TGTGCCAGCAGTTTTGGACCAGGGTACGAGCAGTACTTC. This sequence encodes CASSFGPGYEQYF.

The rearrangement links TRBV7-8 to TRBJ2-3; possible D gene TRBD2, 5 bases. The CDR3 is 14 residues long. The germline gives CDR1 SGHVS, CDR2 FQNEAQ. V dropped 5 bases and J dropped 2 bases, with 11 bases sitting between them. The CDR3 is CASSPGGTTDTQYF. DNA for the CDR3: TGTGCCAGCAGCCCAGGAGGCACCACAGATACGCAGTATTTT.

This chain links TRBV11-2 with TRBJ1-6; D gene unclear. V was trimmed by 8 bases and J by 0 bases, leaving 8 bases between them. Germline CDR1 SGHAT, CDR2 FQNNGV. The CDR3 is 14 amino acids. CDR3 bases: TGTGCCAGCGGCCCAGACTCCTATAATTCACCCCTCCACTTT. This translates into CASGPDSYNSPLHF.

The rearrangement joins TRBV19 to TRBJ1-2, with D hard to call. V lost 3 bases and J lost 3, with 14 bases in between. Germline V gene sequence: CDR1 LNHDA, CDR2 SQIVND (reference sequence). This CDR3 contains 15 residues. The CDR3 nucleotides are TGTGCCAGTAGTATCGGCGGCGATTGGGACTATGGCTACACCTTC. Residues: CASSIGGDWDYGYTF.

CDR3 amino acids: CASSLWGGGDQPQHF. CDR3 nucleotides: TGTGCCAGCAGCTTATGGGGCGGAGGGGATCAGCCCCAGCATTTT. This chain uses TRBV7-2 with TRBJ1-5; a possible D gene is TRBD1 (5 bases). CDR3 length equals 15 residues. CDR1 is SGHTA, CDR2 FQGNSA, per germline. Between the trimmed V and J ends, which lost 2 bases and 5 bases, there was a span of 13 bases.

This clone was picked up one time. This chain's CDR3 is CASRGQGHQPQHF. The CDR3 coding sequence is TGTGCCAGCAGAGGACAGGGGCATCAGCCCCAGCATTTT. V usage is TRBV2 and J usage is TRBJ1-5, with 9 bases lining up with TRBD1. The CDR3 runs to 13 residues. CDR1 is SNHLY and CDR2 is FYNNEI in the germline V gene. The V and J ends lost 6 bases and 5 bases, in that order; junction bases with no gene match: 2.

The chain carries TRBV30 and TRBJ1-2; the match to TRBD1 covers 7 bases. Germline loops: CDR1 GTSNPN, CDR2 SVGIG (reference sequence). Germline trimming cut 5 bases from V and 9 bases from J; bases unmatched to any gene: 12. The CDR3 covers 13 residues. The CDR3 loop is CAWVRDRPRSYTF. CDR3 in DNA: TGTGCCTGGGTCCGGGACAGACCTAGGAGCTACACCTTC.

This clone was seen a single time. The gene calls are TRBV6-5 and TRBJ2-3; D gene ambiguous. CDR3 size: 14 residues. The germline gives CDR1 MNHEY, CDR2 SVGAGI. Trimming removed 6 bases at V and 3 bases at J, with 13 bases between. The CDR3 DNA reads TGTGCCAGCAGCCTTAGCTTTGAAACAGATACGCAGTATTTT. It is translated as CASSLSFETDTQYF.

This chain links TRBV28 with TRBJ2-7; 8 bases match TRBD1. The CDR3 is made up of 13 amino acids. V lost 8 bases and J lost 6; bases outside the gene matches: 9. Germline loops: CDR1 MDHEN, CDR2 SYDVKM. The CDR3 DNA reads TGTGCCAGCCTTGACAGGGGAGTTCTCGAGCAGTACTTC. It specifies CASLDRGVLEQYF.

This chain joins TRBV11-3 and TRBJ2-3; 7 bases match TRBD1. J gave up 2 bases and V 8 bases, and 4 bases lay outside the gene matches. This CDR3 comprises 13 residues. Germline V gene data show CDR1 as SGHNT and CDR2 as YENEEA. The chain's CDR3 is CASRGQTTDTQYF. The DNA of the CDR3 is TGTGCCAGCCGGGGACAGACCACAGATACGCAGTATTTT.

CDR3 sequence: CASLPMSLETQYF. Written as DNA, the CDR3 is TGTGCCAGCCTTCCGATGAGCCTCGAGACCCAGTACTTC. The chain employs TRBV7-2 and TRBJ2-5; D is unclear. The CDR3 has 13 residues. The V gene lost 8 bases and the J gene lost 5 bases, with 15 bases spanning the gap. Germline CDR1 is SGHTA and CDR2 is FQGNSA. The variable domain in full, with the rest retrieved from reference TRBV7-2 and TRBJ2-5, is GAGVSQSPSNKVTEKGKDVELRCDPISGHTALYWYRQSLGQGLEFLIYFQGNSAPDKSGLPSDRFSAERTGGSVSTLTIQRTQQEDSAVYLCASLPMSLETQYFGPGTRLLVL.

The chain links TRBV5-8 to TRBJ2-3; possibly TRBD2 for D (7 bases). The CDR3 runs 15 residues. Germline V gene sequence: CDR1 SGHTS, CDR2 YDEGEE. V lost 4 bases and J 3 bases, leaving 15 bases between the germline ends. DNA for the CDR3: TGTGCCAGCAGCCCGAAGGGGGGAGGGACAGATACGCAGTATTTT. Protein product: CASSPKGGGTDTQYF.